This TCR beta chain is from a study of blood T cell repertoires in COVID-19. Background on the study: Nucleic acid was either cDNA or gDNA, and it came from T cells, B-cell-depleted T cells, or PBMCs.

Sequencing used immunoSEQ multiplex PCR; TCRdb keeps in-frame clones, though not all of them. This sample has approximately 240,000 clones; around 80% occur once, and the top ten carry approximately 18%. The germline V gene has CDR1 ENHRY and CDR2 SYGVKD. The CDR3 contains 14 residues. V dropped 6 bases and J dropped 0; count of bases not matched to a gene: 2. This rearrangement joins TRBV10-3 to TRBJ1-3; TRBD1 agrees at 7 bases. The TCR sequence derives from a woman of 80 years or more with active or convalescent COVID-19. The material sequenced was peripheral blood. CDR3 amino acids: CAIRTGASGNTIYF. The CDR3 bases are TGTGCCATCAGAACAGGGGCCTCTGGAAACACCATATATTTT.